These 7 T cell receptor beta chains came from one sample sequenced in a study of T-cell reconstitution after alpha-beta-depleted transplantation in children. A library of TCRbeta sequences, prepared with unique molecular identifiers, was generated. TCRdb re-analysed the PCR reads in MiXCR, keeping a single row per CDR3 protein. The repertoire holds about 400,000 distinct CDR3 sequences, with around 21% as singletons. The specimen comprised PBMCs from the stem cell graft donor, sampled from the stem cell graft. These receptors were obtained from a human donor who donated a stem cell graft to a child with acute myeloid leukemia.

Points on this clonotype: Sequence at one end of the junction differs from germline and may be a read error. The V and J genes are TRBV12-3 or TRBV12-4 and TRBJ2-7, with 14 positions matching TRBD2. The CDR3 spans 12 residues. As DNA, the CDR3 is TGTGCCAGCAGTGCCGGACTAGCGGGAGGACTGTTC. Amino acid sequence: CASSAGLAGGLF.

This clonotype was picked up many times. The CDR3 coding sequence is TGTGCCAGCAGCTTAGCACGGGACTACCCCCACGAGCAGTACTTC. Amino acids: CASSLARDYPHEQYF. J is TRBJ2-7 and V is TRBV7-2, with TRBD2 matching over 7 bases. V was clipped by 0 bases and J by 5 bases; unmatched bases: 7. The germline CDR1 and CDR2 sequences are SGHTA and FQGNSA. The CDR3 length is 15 residues.

This clonotype occurred many times. The chain recombines TRBV10-2 with TRBJ2-1, with D uncertain. This CDR3 contains 14 residues. Trimming shortened V by 8 bases and J by 5 bases, and 16 bases separated the two germline ends. In germline, CDR1 is WSHSY, CDR2 SAAADI. CDR3 bases: TGCGCCAGCGTAATGACCGTTACCAACAATGAGCAGTTCTTC. Amino acids: CASVMTVTNNEQFF.

The chain couples TRBV21-1 to TRBJ2-4; TRBD1 was called by the table and not checked on the DNA. TRBV21-1 is noted as a pseudogene. The CDR3 consists of 20 residues. CDR3 protein: CASSKRAGVPAGAAKNIQYF. For the CDR3, the DNA is TGTGCCAGCAGCAAAAGGGCAGGGGTTCCGGCGGGGGCAGCCAAAAACATTCAGTACTTC.

This clonotype has only a few counts. The chain combines TRBV5-6 with TRBJ2-7, with 9 bases fitting TRBD1. In germline, CDR1 is SGHDT, CDR2 YYEEEE. With 0 bases clipped from V and 3 bases from J, the junction kept 4 bases outside the gene matches. The CDR3 consists of 15 residues. DNA of the CDR3: TGTGCCAGCAGCTTGGGAGGGACAGGGTACTACGAGCAGTACTTC. Protein: CASSLGGTGYYEQYF.

This clonotype was seen repeatedly, ten times or more. The chain carries TRBV20-1 and TRBJ1-1; tentatively, D is TRBD1 (6 bases). CDR1 and CDR2 from the germline V gene are DFQATT and SNEGSKA (reference sequence). The CDR3 runs to 16 residues. The V end lost 3 bases, the J end lost 0 bases, and 17 bases lay between the germline ends. The CDR3 here is CSARSGGLWMNTEAFF. The DNA of the CDR3 is TGCAGTGCTAGGTCCGGGGGGCTATGGATGAACACTGAAGCTTTCTTT.

This clonotype was detected many times. The chain combines TRBV29-1 with TRBJ2-1; no definite D call. CDR1 SQVTM and CDR2 ANQGSEA come from the germline V gene. The CDR3 spans 12 residues. V was cut by 6 bases and J by 9 bases, with 15 bases left in between. CDR3 nucleotides: TGCAGCGTCCAATTTAGGCAGGCTGAGCAGTTCTTC. Translated, it gives CSVQFRQAEQFF.